One sample yielded the 13 T cell receptor beta chains listed below, sequenced in a study of cytomegalovirus exposure and HLA in healthy donors. Use of 60 Vbeta and 13 Jbeta primers characterized the PCR. Measured with immunoSEQ multiplex PCR; TCRdb has only the in-frame clones, and not every one. The sample contains 78,000 or so clones, approximately 84% of which appear only once. Sequencing used PBMCs. Receptors were obtained from a woman aged 50 to 65 in good health and CMV-seronegative.

The chain recombines TRBV5-1 with TRBJ2-1; 11 positions match TRBD2. Germline V gene sequence: CDR1 SGHRS, CDR2 YFSETQ. Losses at the gene ends were 4 bases for V and 6 bases for J; bases not matched to a gene: 15. The CDR3 runs 18 residues. CDR3 protein: CASSPVPPGLAERNEQFF. CDR3 nucleotide sequence: TGCGCCAGCAGCCCGGTCCCCCCGGGACTAGCGGAGCGCAATGAGCAGTTCTTC.

The gene calls are TRBV2 and TRBJ1-3; D gene ambiguous. The germline V gene has CDR1 SNHLY and CDR2 FYNNEI. With 4 bases removed from V and 0 bases from J, the gap between germline ends came to 4 bases. This CDR3 comprises 13 residues. The CDR3 sequence is CASSGSSGNTIYF. The CDR3 coding sequence is TGTGCCAGCAGTGGCAGCTCTGGAAACACCATATATTTT.

This chain joins TRBV30 and TRBJ2-2, with D perhaps matching TRBD1 (6 bases). The CDR3 covers 13 residues. The V and J ends lost 2 bases and 7 bases respectively, with 11 bases between them. The germline CDR1 and CDR2 sequences are GTSNPN and SVGIG (reference sequence). The CDR3 region has the DNA TGTGCCTGGAGTTCAGGGGTTGGCGGGGAGCTGTTTTTT. This translates into CAWSSGVGGELFF.

The V and J genes are TRBV7-2 and TRBJ1-4, with D possibly matching TRBD1 (5 bases). Trimming took 6 bases from V and 0 from J, leaving 17 bases between them. The germline CDR1 and CDR2 sequences are SGHTA and FQGNSA. The CDR3 runs to 17 residues. Here the CDR3 reads CASRRGARRATNEKLFF. The CDR3 DNA sequence: TGTGCCAGCAGGCGCGGGGCACGACGTGCAACTAATGAAAAACTGTTTTTT.

The gene calls are TRBV28 and TRBJ1-6, with D uncertain. The V gene's germline CDR1 is MDHEN and CDR2 SYDVKM. The CDR3 totals 12 residues. Trimming took off 1 base at V and 13 bases at J, with 8 bases between the two ends. The CDR3, as DNA: TGTGCCAGCAGTTTATTCAGTTCCCCCCTCCACTTT. It codes for CASSLFSSPLHF.

The chain employs TRBV5-1 and TRBJ2-3; 9 bases align to TRBD2. The J segment lost 2 bases and the V segment lost 4 bases, leaving 5 bases of the junction unmatched. The CDR3 is 15 amino acids. CDR1 SGHRS and CDR2 YFSETQ come from the germline V gene. CDR3 nucleotide sequence: TGCGCCAGCAGCCACGTAGCGGGGGACACAGATACGCAGTATTTT. This sequence encodes CASSHVAGDTDTQYF.

The chain combines TRBV6-1 with TRBJ1-1; maybe TRBD1 (5 bases). The CDR3 has 15 residues. Germline V gene data show CDR1 as MNHNS and CDR2 as SASEGT. Trimming stripped 2 bases from V and 0 bases from J, with 10 bases between. CDR3 sequence reads: CASSEYSGMNTEAFF. CDR3 coding DNA: TGTGCCAGCAGTGAATATTCAGGGATGAACACTGAAGCTTTCTTT.

This clone was counted between two and nine times. This chain connects TRBV6-4 to TRBJ2-3; 8 bases line up with TRBD2. V shed 9 bases, J shed 0 bases, and the junction held 11 bases outside the gene matches. CDR3 length: 16 amino acids. The V gene's germline CDR1 is MRHNA and CDR2 SNTAGT. CDR3 bases: TGTGCCAGAGACCTTACTAGCGGCTCTAGCACAGATACGCAGTATTTT. It is translated as CARDLTSGSSTDTQYF.

The chain links TRBV4-1 to TRBJ2-6; 9 positions agree with TRBD1. This CDR3 comprises 19 residues. V lost 0 bases to trimming and J lost 0 bases; unmatched junction nucleotides: 6. CDR1 is MGHRA and CDR2 is YSYEKL in the germline V gene. The CDR3 loop reads CASSQDRDRVHSGANVLTF. The CDR3 DNA sequence: TGCGCCAGCAGCCAAGATAGGGACAGGGTGCACTCTGGGGCCAACGTCCTGACTTTC.

In its sample, this clone was seen a few times. The chain combines TRBV14 with TRBJ2-2, with D possibly matching TRBD1 (5 bases). Trimming shortened V by 0 bases and J by 6 bases, and 14 bases separated the two germline ends. Germline V lookup: CDR1 SGHDN, CDR2 FVKESK. The length of the CDR3 is 16 residues. As DNA, the CDR3 is TGTGCCAGCAGCCAAGAGAAGGGGCGGTTTTCCGGGGAGCTGTTTTTT. It is translated as CASSQEKGRFSGELFF.

This clone appeared once. The genes are TRBV7-2 and TRBJ2-7; 8 bases are a match to TRBD1. Germline-derived CDR1 and CDR2 are SGHTA and FQGNSA. Losses at the gene ends were 5 bases for V and 2 bases for J; bases not matched to a gene: 11. This CDR3 has 16 residues. The DNA for the CDR3 is TGTGCCAGCAGCCCCGGCGGGCAGGGGGCAACCTACGAGCAGTACTTC. It codes for CASSPGGQGATYEQYF.

The J gene is TRBJ1-1, the V gene TRBV4-2; weak D call: TRBD1 (6 bases). CDR3 size: 15 residues. V lost 3 bases, J lost 6 bases, and 17 bases lay in between. Germline V gene sequence: CDR1 LGHNA, CDR2 YNFKEQ. DNA of the CDR3: TGTGCCAGCAGCCATAGACAGGATGTCCACGCTGAAGCTTTCTTT. Its translation: CASSHRQDVHAEAFF.

The CDR3 loop reads CASSPLGTGEYGYTF. CDR3 in DNA: TGTGCCAGTAGTCCCCTTGGGACAGGGGAATATGGCTACACCTTC. The chain couples TRBV19 to TRBJ1-2, with 10 bases matching TRBD1. Trimming removed 5 bases from V and 5 bases from J; junction bases left unmatched: 8. Germline CDR1 LNHDA, CDR2 SQIVND (reference sequence). This CDR3 spans 15 amino acids.